The 2 T cell receptor beta chains below all came from one sample that was sequenced in a study of CD8 T cells in ankylosing spondylitis. One entry per CDR3 protein, called by TCRdb with MiXCR from the 5' RACE reads. The data hold hundreds of thousands of distinct CDR3 sequences, with about a sixth observed a single time. Their specific antigens are unknown. Study-level results: A TCR beta motif of under 10 highly homologous variants appeared characteristic of ankylosing spondylitis blood.

Sequenced input: blood, either unsorted or a sorted T cell fraction (not recorded which). These receptors were taken from a male donor with ankylosing spondylitis.

This clonotype was recorded many times. The gene calls are TRBV25-1 and TRBJ2-1; D possibly corresponds to TRBD1 (6 bases). Trimming took 1 base from V and 0 from J, leaving 13 bases between them. CDR3 length: 17 amino acids. CDR1 is MGHDK, CDR2 SYGVNS, per germline. The CDR3 protein is CASSESNRAISYNEQFF. The DNA of the CDR3 is TGTGCCAGCAGTGAATCCAACAGGGCCATCTCCTACAATGAGCAGTTCTTC. Full variable domain (outside the CDR3, taken from reference TRBV25-1 and TRBJ2-1): EADIYQTPRYLVIGTGKKITLECSQTMGHDKMYWYQQDPGMELHLIHYSYGVNSTEKGDLSSESTVSRIRTEHFPLTLESARPSHTSQYLCASSESNRAISYNEQFFGPGTRLTVL.

The CDR3 spells CASSQTGTPGSADTQYF. DNA of the CDR3: TGTGCCAGCAGCCAGACCGGGACTCCGGGCTCGGCAGATACGCAGTATTTT. J is TRBJ2-3 and V is TRBV3-1, with D tentatively TRBD2 (6 bases). V lost 3 bases and J 4 bases, leaving 20 bases between the germline ends. The CDR3 sequence is 17 residues long. The germline gives CDR1 LGHDT, CDR2 YNNKEL (reference sequence).